This T cell receptor (beta chain) was recovered during a study of Ad26.COV2.S vaccination and SARS-CoV-2 variants. Overall study results and limits: Spike-specific TCR breadth ran higher among vaccine recipients than placebo recipients. Estimates derived from TCR breadth and depth analyses may have underestimated total T cell responses.

Treatment of the sample: about 20 received Ad26.COV2.S at low or high dose, single or two shots; about 5 received placebo; per-sample allocation not given. Day 63 after the first injection of vaccine or placebo was the sampling time. V was cut by 5 bases and J by 4 bases, with 17 bases left in between. Germline CDR1 GTSNPN, CDR2 SVGIG (reference sequence). The CDR3 spans 15 residues. The table came from immunoSEQ multiplex PCR; TCRdb's copy has only in-frame clones and leaves some out. The repertoire includes about 680,000 clones, about 89% of them detected once, and approximately 1.5% sits in the top ten. To note about this clone: Antigen: not known.

This chain connects TRBV30 to TRBJ2-2; maybe TRBD1 (6 bases). Sequenced material: peripheral blood, taken in a trial of Ad26.COV2.S vaccine versus placebo. The sequence was collected from a person aged 18-65 years who received the Ad26.COV2.S COVID-19 vaccine or a placebo. CDR3 residues: CAWETGLRGTGELFF. The CDR3 region has the DNA TGTGCCTGGGAAACAGGGTTACGGGGCACCGGGGAGCTGTTTTTT. Supplemented by reference TRBV30 and TRBJ2-2, the full variable domain reads SQTIHQWPATLVQPVGSPLSLECTVEGTSNPNLYWYRQAAGRGLQLLFYSVGIGQISSEVPQNLSASRPQDRQFILSSKKLLLSDSGFYLCAWETGLRGTGELFFGEGSRLTVL.